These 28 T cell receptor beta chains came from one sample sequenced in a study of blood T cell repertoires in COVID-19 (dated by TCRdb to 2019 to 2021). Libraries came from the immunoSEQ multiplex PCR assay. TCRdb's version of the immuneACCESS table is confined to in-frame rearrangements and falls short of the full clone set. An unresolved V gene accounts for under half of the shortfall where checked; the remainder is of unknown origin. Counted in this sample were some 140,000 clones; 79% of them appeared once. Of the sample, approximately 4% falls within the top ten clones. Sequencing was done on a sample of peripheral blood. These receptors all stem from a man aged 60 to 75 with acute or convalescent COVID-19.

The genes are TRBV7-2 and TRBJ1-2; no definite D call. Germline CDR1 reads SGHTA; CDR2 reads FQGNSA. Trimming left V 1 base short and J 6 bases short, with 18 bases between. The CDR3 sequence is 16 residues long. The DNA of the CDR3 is TGTGCCAGCAGCTTAGAGGCGGGAAGAGCGAAGGATGGCTACACCTTC. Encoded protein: CASSLEAGRAKDGYTF.

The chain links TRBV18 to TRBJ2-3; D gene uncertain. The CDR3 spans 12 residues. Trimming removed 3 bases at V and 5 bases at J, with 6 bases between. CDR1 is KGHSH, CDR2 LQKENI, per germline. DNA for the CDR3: TGTGCCAGCTCACCCCGAGGAGATACGCAGTATTTT. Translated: CASSPRGDTQYF.

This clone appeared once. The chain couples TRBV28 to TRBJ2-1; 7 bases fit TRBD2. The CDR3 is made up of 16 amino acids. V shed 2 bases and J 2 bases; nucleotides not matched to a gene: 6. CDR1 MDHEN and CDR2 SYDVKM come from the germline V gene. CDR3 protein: CASSLQASGAYNEQFF. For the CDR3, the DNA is TGTGCCAGCAGTTTACAGGCTAGCGGAGCCTACAATGAGCAGTTCTTC. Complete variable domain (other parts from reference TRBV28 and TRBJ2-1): DVKVTQSSRYLVKRTGEKVFLECVQDMDHENMFWYRQDPGLGLRLIYFSYDVKMKEKGDIPEGYSVSREKKERFSLILESASTNQTSMYLCASSLQASGAYNEQFFGPGTRLTVL.

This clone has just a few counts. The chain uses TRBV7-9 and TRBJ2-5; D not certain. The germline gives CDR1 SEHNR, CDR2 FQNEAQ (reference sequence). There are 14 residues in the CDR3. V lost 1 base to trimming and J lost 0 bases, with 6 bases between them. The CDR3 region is CASSLGSHQETQYF. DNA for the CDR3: TGTGCCAGCAGCTTAGGCAGTCACCAAGAGACCCAGTACTTC.

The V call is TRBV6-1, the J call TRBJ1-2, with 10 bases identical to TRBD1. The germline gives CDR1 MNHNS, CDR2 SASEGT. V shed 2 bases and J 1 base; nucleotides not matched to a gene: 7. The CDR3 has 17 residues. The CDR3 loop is CASSESLGTGVNYGYTF. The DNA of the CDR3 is TGTGCCAGCAGTGAATCGTTAGGGACAGGGGTTAACTATGGCTACACCTTC.

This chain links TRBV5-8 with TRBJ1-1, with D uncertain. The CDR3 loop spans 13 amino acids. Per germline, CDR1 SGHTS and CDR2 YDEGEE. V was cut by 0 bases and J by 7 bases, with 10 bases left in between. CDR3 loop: CASSLVRGDEAFF. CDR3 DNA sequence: TGTGCCAGCAGCTTGGTACGGGGTGATGAAGCTTTCTTT.

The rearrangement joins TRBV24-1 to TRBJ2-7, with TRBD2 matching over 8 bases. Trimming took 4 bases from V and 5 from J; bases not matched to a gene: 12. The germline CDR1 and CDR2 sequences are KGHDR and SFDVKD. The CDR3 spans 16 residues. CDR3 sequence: CATSDPAGLGVHEQYF. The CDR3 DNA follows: TGTGCCACCAGTGACCCCGCGGGACTAGGGGTCCACGAGCAGTACTTC.

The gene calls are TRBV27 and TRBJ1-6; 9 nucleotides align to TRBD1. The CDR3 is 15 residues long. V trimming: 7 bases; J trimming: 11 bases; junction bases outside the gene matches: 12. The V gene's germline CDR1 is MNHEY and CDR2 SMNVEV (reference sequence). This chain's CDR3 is CASKFRGTGITPLHF. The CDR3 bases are TGTGCCAGCAAGTTTCGAGGGACAGGGATAACACCCCTCCACTTT.

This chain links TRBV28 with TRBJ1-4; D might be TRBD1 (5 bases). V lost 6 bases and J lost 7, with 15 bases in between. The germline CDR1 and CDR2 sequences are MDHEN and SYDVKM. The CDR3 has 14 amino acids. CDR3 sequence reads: CASSSGRGSEKLFF. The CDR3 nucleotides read TGTGCCAGCAGCTCGGGACGGGGGAGTGAAAAACTGTTTTTT.

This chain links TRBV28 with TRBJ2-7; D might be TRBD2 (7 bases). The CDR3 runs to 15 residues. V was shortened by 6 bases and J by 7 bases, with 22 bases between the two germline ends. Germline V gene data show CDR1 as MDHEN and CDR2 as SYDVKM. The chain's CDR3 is CASSLPRRGGEEQYF. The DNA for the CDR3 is TGTGCCAGCAGCCTACCTAGGAGGGGGGGCGAAGAGCAGTACTTC.

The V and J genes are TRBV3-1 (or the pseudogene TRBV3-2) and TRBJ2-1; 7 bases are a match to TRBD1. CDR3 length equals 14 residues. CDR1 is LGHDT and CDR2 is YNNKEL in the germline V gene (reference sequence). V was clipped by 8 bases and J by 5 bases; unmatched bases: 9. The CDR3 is CASAYGTANNEQFF. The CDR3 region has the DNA TGTGCCAGCGCGTACGGGACAGCCAACAATGAGCAGTTCTTC.

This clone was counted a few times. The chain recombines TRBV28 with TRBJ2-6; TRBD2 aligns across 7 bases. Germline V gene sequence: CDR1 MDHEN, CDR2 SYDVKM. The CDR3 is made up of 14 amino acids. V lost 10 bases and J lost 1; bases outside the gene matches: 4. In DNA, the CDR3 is TGTGCCACCCTCGGGGGGTCTGGGGCCAACGTCCTGACTTTC. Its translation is CATLGGSGANVLTF. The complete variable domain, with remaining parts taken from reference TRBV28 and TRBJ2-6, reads DVKVTQSSRYLVKRTGEKVFLECVQDMDHENMFWYRQDPGLGLRLIYFSYDVKMKEKGDIPEGYSVSREKKERFSLILESASTNQTSMYLCATLGGSGANVLTFGAGSRLTVL.

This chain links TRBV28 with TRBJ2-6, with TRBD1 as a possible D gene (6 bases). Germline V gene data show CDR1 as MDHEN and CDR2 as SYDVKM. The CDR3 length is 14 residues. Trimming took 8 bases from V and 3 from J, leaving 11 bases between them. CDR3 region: CASHRGYGANVLTF. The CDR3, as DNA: TGTGCCAGCCATAGGGGGTATGGGGCCAACGTCCTGACTTTC.

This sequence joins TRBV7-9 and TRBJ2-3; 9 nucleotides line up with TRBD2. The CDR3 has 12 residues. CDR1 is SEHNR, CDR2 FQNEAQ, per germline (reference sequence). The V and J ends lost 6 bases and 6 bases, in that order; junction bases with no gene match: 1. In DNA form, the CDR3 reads TGTGCCAGCAGGGGACTAGCTGATACGCAGTATTTT. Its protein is CASRGLADTQYF.

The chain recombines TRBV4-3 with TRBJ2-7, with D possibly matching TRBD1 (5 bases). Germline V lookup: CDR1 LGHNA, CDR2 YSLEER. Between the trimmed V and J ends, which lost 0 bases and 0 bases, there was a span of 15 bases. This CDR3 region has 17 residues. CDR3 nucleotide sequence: TGCGCCAGCAGCCAAGAACCCCCAGGGTTCCACTCCTACGAGCAGTACTTC. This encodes CASSQEPPGFHSYEQYF.

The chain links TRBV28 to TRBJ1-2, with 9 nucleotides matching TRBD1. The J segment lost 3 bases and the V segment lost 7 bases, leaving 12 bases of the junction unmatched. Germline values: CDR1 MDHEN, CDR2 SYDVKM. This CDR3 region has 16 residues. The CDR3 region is CASKGQGPLNHYGYTF. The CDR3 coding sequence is TGTGCCAGCAAGGGACAGGGTCCCCTTAATCACTATGGCTACACCTTC.

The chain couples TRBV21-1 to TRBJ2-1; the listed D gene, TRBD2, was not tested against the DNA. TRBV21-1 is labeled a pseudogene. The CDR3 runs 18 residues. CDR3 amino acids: CASKAAGFASSSYNEQFF. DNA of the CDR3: TGTGCCAGCAAGGCAGCGGGATTTGCATCGAGCTCCTACAATGAGCAGTTCTTC.

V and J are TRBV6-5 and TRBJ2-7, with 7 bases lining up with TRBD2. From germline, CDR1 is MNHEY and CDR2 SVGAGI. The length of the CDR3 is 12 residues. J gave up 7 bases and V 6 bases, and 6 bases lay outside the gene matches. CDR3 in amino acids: CASSTGGLEQYF. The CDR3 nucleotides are TGTGCCAGCAGCACGGGGGGTCTGGAGCAGTACTTC.

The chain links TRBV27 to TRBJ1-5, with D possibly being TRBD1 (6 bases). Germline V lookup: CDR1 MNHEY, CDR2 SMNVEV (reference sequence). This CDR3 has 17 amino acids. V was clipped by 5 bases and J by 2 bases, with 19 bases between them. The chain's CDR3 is CASSVQGRGDGNQPQHF. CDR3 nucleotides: TGTGCCAGCAGTGTACAGGGAAGAGGGGACGGCAATCAGCCCCAGCATTTT.

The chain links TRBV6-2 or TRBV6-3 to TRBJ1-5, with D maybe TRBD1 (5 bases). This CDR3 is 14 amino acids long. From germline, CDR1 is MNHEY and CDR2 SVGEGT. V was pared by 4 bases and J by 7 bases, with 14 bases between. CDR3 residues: CASSSQGDGQPQHF. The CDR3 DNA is TGTGCCAGCAGTTCGCAGGGCGATGGCCAGCCCCAGCATTTT.

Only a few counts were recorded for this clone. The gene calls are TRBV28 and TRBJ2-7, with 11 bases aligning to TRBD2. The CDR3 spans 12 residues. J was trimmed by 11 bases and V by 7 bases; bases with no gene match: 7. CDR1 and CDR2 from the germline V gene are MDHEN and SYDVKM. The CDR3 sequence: CASTKTSGMEYF. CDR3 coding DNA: TGTGCCAGCACTAAGACTAGCGGGATGGAGTACTTC. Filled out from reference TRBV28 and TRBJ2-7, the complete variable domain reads DVKVTQSSRYLVKRTGEKVFLECVQDMDHENMFWYRQDPGLGLRLIYFSYDVKMKEKGDIPEGYSVSREKKERFSLILESASTNQTSMYLCASTKTSGMEYFGPGTRLTVT.

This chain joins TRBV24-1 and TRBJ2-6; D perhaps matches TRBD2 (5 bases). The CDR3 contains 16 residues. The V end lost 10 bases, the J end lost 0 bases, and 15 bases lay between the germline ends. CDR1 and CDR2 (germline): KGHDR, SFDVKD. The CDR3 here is CATGRVTISGANVLTF. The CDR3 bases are TGTGCCACTGGGCGGGTGACTATCTCTGGGGCCAACGTCCTGACTTTC.

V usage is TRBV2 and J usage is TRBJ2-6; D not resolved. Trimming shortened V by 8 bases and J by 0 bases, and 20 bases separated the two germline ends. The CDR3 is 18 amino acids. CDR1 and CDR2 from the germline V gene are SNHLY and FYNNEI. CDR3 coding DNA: TGTGCCAGCCACGAAATCGGCAGCGTCAGCTCTGGGGCCAACGTCCTGACTTTC. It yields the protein CASHEIGSVSSGANVLTF.

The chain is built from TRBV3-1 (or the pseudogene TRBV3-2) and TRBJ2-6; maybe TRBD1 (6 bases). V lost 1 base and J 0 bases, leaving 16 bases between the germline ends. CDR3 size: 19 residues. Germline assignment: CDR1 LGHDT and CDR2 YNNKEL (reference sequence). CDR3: CASSQAAQGMPSGANVLTF. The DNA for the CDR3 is TGTGCCAGCAGCCAAGCGGCACAGGGAATGCCCTCTGGGGCCAACGTCCTGACTTTC.

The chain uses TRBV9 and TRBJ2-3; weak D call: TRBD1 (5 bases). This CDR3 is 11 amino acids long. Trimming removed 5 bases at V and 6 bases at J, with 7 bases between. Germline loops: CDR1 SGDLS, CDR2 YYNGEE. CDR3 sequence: CASRGRDTQYF. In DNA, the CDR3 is TGTGCCAGCAGGGGGCGGGATACGCAGTATTTT.

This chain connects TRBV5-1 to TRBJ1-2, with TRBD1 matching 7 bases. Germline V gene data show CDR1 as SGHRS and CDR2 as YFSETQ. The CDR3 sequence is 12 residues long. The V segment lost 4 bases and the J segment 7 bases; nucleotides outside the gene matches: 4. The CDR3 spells CASSLQGPGYTF. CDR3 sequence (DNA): TGCGCCAGCAGCCTACAGGGGCCTGGCTACACCTTC.

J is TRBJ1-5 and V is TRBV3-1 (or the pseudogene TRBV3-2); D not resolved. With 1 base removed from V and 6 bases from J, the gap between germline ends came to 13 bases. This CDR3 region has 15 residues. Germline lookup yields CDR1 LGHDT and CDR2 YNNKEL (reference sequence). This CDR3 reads CASSQAGLAGQPQHF. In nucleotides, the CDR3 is TGTGCCAGCAGCCAAGCGGGGTTAGCGGGTCAGCCCCAGCATTTT.

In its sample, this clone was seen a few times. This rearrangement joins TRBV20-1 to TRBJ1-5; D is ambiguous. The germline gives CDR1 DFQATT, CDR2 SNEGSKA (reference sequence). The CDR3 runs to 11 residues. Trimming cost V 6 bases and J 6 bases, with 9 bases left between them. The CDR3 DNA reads TGCAGTGCCCCTCTAGGTCAGCCCCAGCATTTT. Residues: CSAPLGQPQHF.